These T cell receptor beta chains were read from a single sample in a study of cytomegalovirus exposure and HLA in healthy donors. The protocol was immunoSEQ multiplex PCR, while the TCRdb copy is restricted to in-frame clones and leaves out a portion. The sample includes around 130,000 clones, around 72% seen only once; the top ten take approximately 2.6%. The sample taken for sequencing was PBMCs. The receptor source for this set is a human donor in good health. Each CDR3 is given with its conserved first and last residue. A D gene is named only where the DNA matches it firmly. Some rows mark clone size as missing; the rest say once, few, many or name a class of expanded clone.

d_gene: .; abundance: .; j_gene: TRBJ2-2; v_gene: TRBV21-1; CDR3nt: TGTGCCAGCAGCAAAGCGCTGGGACTGAACACCGGGGAGCTGTTTTTT; CDR3aa: CASSKALGLNTGELFF
d_gene: TRBD1; abundance: few; j_gene: TRBJ1-2; v_gene: TRBV6-5; CDR3nt: TGTGCCAGCAGTTATGGACAGGGACTCTATGGCTACACCTTC; CDR3aa: CASSYGQGLYGYTF
d_gene: .; abundance: .; j_gene: TRBJ2-1; v_gene: TRBV6-5; CDR3nt: TGTGCCAGCAGTTCCCGGCCGGAGAGCTCCTACAATGAGCAGTTCTTC; CDR3aa: CASSSRPESSYNEQFF
d_gene: TRBD2; abundance: .; j_gene: TRBJ2-1; v_gene: TRBV29-1; CDR3nt: TGCAGCGTCGCGGGACTAGCGGGGCTTAGCTCCTACAATGAGCAGTTCTTC; CDR3aa: CSVAGLAGLSSYNEQFF
d_gene: .; abundance: .; j_gene: TRBJ2-5; v_gene: TRBV7-9; CDR3nt: TGTGCCAGCAGCAAACGTACGGGGCAAGAGACCCAGTACTTC; CDR3aa: CASSKRTGQETQYF
d_gene: TRBD2; abundance: .; j_gene: TRBJ2-1; v_gene: TRBV4-2; CDR3nt: TGTGCCAGCAGTAGCACTAGCGGGAGAGGTGAGCAGTTCTTC; CDR3aa: CASSSTSGRGEQFF
d_gene: .; abundance: .; j_gene: TRBJ1-5; v_gene: TRBV10-3; CDR3nt: TGTGCCATCAATGGGAGGGAGAATCAGCCCCAGCATTTT; CDR3aa: CAINGRENQPQHF
d_gene: TRBD1; abundance: .; j_gene: TRBJ2-7; v_gene: TRBV14; CDR3nt: TGTGCCAGCAGCCTGTCAGGGGGCCCCACCTACGAGCAGTACTTC; CDR3aa: CASSLSGGPTYEQYF
d_gene: .; abundance: .; j_gene: TRBJ2-2; v_gene: TRBV19; CDR3nt: TGTGCCAGTAGTACTGGACAGTTTTCCGGGGAGCTGTTTTTT; CDR3aa: CASSTGQFSGELFF
d_gene: .; abundance: .; j_gene: TRBJ1-1; v_gene: TRBV7-9; CDR3nt: TGTTCCAGCAGCCCTGGGGGACTCCAGAACACTGAAGCTTTCTTT; CDR3aa: CSSSPGGLQNTEAFF
d_gene: TRBD2; abundance: once; j_gene: TRBJ2-7; v_gene: TRBV7-2; CDR3nt: TGTGCCAGCAGCCGCCGGACTAGCGGGGGGATGTACGAGCAGTACTTC; CDR3aa: CASSRRTSGGMYEQYF
d_gene: .; abundance: .; j_gene: TRBJ1-4; v_gene: TRBV7-6; CDR3nt: TGTGCCAGCAGCCCCGGGACATTGGCAACTAATGAAAAACTGTTTTTT; CDR3aa: CASSPGTLATNEKLFF
d_gene: .; abundance: .; j_gene: TRBJ1-1; v_gene: TRBV19; CDR3nt: TGTGCCAGCAATGACGCCCGGGGAGGGAACACTGAAGCTTTCTTT; CDR3aa: CASNDARGGNTEAFF
d_gene: TRBD1; abundance: .; j_gene: TRBJ1-2; v_gene: TRBV9; CDR3nt: TGTGCCAGCAGCGTCTATCTAGAGGGGGACAGGGGTGATGGCTACACCTTC; CDR3aa: CASSVYLEGDRGDGYTF
d_gene: TRBD2; abundance: .; j_gene: TRBJ2-7; v_gene: TRBV9; CDR3nt: TGTGCCAGCAGCACAGAGGTCGGGGGGGATTCAGAGCAGTACTTC; CDR3aa: CASSTEVGGDSEQYF
d_gene: TRBD2; abundance: few; j_gene: TRBJ2-7; v_gene: TRBV4-1; CDR3nt: TGCGCCAGCAGCCAAGCCGCCGGGGGGGGCGAATCCTACGAGCAGTACTTC; CDR3aa: CASSQAAGGGESYEQYF
d_gene: TRBD1; abundance: few; j_gene: TRBJ2-5; v_gene: TRBV5-4; CDR3nt: TGTGCCAGCAGCCTGGACAGGGGTGAGACCCAGTACTTC; CDR3aa: CASSLDRGETQYF
d_gene: .; abundance: few; j_gene: TRBJ1-2; v_gene: TRBV5-8; CDR3nt: TGTGCCAGCAGCTTGCAGGGCCGGCCTGGCTACACCTTC; CDR3aa: CASSLQGRPGYTF
d_gene: .; abundance: .; j_gene: TRBJ1-1; v_gene: TRBV11-2; CDR3nt: TGTGCCAGCAGACCCCCGGGGAACACTGAAGCTTTCTTT; CDR3aa: CASRPPGNTEAFF
d_gene: TRBD1; abundance: once; j_gene: TRBJ2-7; v_gene: TRBV14; CDR3nt: TGTGCCAGCAGCCAAGACTGGGGGACAGAAGCCTACGAGCAGTACTTC; CDR3aa: CASSQDWGTEAYEQYF
d_gene: .; abundance: .; j_gene: TRBJ1-6; v_gene: TRBV7-9; CDR3nt: TGTTCCAGCAGCTTAGCGGGGCAGTCGAGTTCACCCCTCCACTTT; CDR3aa: CSSSLAGQSSSPLHF
d_gene: TRBD1; abundance: .; j_gene: TRBJ1-5; v_gene: TRBV18; CDR3nt: TGTGCCAGCTCACCGGGTCAGGGGGTGAATCAGCCCCAGCATTTT; CDR3aa: CASSPGQGVNQPQHF
d_gene: .; abundance: .; j_gene: TRBJ2-3; v_gene: TRBV19; CDR3nt: TGTGCCAGTAATGGTTTCGGGAGCAGCACAGATACGCAGTATTTT; CDR3aa: CASNGFGSSTDTQYF
d_gene: TRBD1; abundance: medium-sized; j_gene: TRBJ1-4; v_gene: TRBV11-2; CDR3nt: TGTGCCAGCAGCTCCGACAGGGGAACTAATGAAAAACTGTTTTTT; CDR3aa: CASSSDRGTNEKLFF
d_gene: TRBD1; abundance: .; j_gene: TRBJ2-7; v_gene: TRBV5-1; CDR3nt: TGCGCCAGCAGCTCCCACGATGGGACAGGGGGGTACGAGCAGTACTTC; CDR3aa: CASSSHDGTGGYEQYF
d_gene: TRBD1; abundance: .; j_gene: TRBJ1-3; v_gene: TRBV19; CDR3nt: TGTGCCAGTAACCTGCCGGGACAGGGTACTGGAAACACCATATATTTT; CDR3aa: CASNLPGQGTGNTIYF
d_gene: TRBD1; abundance: .; j_gene: TRBJ2-7; v_gene: TRBV6-5; CDR3nt: TGTGCCAGGCGGACAGGTAAACCGTCGCAGTACTTC; CDR3aa: CARRTGKPSQYF
d_gene: TRBD2; abundance: .; j_gene: TRBJ2-2; v_gene: TRBV28; CDR3nt: TGTGCCAGCAGTTTACTCCGGACTAGCGACGGCGGGGAGCTGTTTTTT; CDR3aa: CASSLLRTSDGGELFF
d_gene: TRBD2; abundance: .; j_gene: TRBJ2-7; v_gene: TRBV6-1; CDR3nt: TGTGCCAGCCGCCAGGCGGGAGTTTCCCCCTACGAGCAGTACTTC; CDR3aa: CASRQAGVSPYEQYF
d_gene: TRBD1; abundance: .; j_gene: TRBJ2-7; v_gene: TRBV28; CDR3nt: TGTGCCAGCAGCTCTCAAACCACAGGGGGCCTTTCCTACGAGCAGTACTTC; CDR3aa: CASSSQTTGGLSYEQYF
d_gene: .; abundance: .; j_gene: TRBJ2-1; v_gene: TRBV28; CDR3nt: TGTGCCAGCAGCGTCGGGAACCCCTTTGACAATGAGCAGTTCTTC; CDR3aa: CASSVGNPFDNEQFF
d_gene: .; abundance: .; j_gene: TRBJ1-4; v_gene: TRBV29-1; CDR3nt: TGCAGCGTTGTCGCAGGGAGGGTGGGCCCCGGTGAAAAACTGTTTTTT; CDR3aa: CSVVAGRVGPGEKLFF
d_gene: .; abundance: .; j_gene: TRBJ2-5; v_gene: TRBV7-7; CDR3nt: TGTGCTAGCAGCCCTGCCGGAGGCGGGCCCCAGTACTTC; CDR3aa: CASSPAGGGPQYF
d_gene: TRBD1; abundance: .; j_gene: TRBJ2-1; v_gene: TRBV7-2; CDR3nt: TGTGCCAGCAGCTTAGCGGGACAGGTTTACAATGAGCAGTTCTTC; CDR3aa: CASSLAGQVYNEQFF
d_gene: TRBD1; abundance: .; j_gene: TRBJ1-2; v_gene: TRBV5-1; CDR3nt: TGCGCCAGCAGCGGGGGCAAGGGACAGCCTAACTATGGCTACACCTTC; CDR3aa: CASSGGKGQPNYGYTF
d_gene: TRBD1; abundance: .; j_gene: TRBJ2-7; v_gene: TRBV6-5; CDR3nt: TGTGCCAGCAGTTACTCGCGGACAGGGTTTTACGAGCAGTACTTC; CDR3aa: CASSYSRTGFYEQYF
d_gene: TRBD1; abundance: .; j_gene: TRBJ1-2; v_gene: TRBV6-5; CDR3nt: TGTGCCAGCAGTTACTCGAGGACAGGGGGCGGGTATGGCTACACCTTC; CDR3aa: CASSYSRTGGGYGYTF
d_gene: TRBD1; abundance: .; j_gene: TRBJ1-1; v_gene: TRBV30; CDR3nt: TGTGCCTGGAGTCCATTACAGGGGGGGATCACTGAAGCTTTCTTT; CDR3aa: CAWSPLQGGITEAFF
d_gene: TRBD2; abundance: .; j_gene: TRBJ2-1; v_gene: TRBV28; CDR3nt: TGTGCCAGCACCGGGACTAGCGGGAGGAACAGTGAGCAGTTCTTC; CDR3aa: CASTGTSGRNSEQFF
d_gene: .; abundance: few; j_gene: TRBJ1-3; v_gene: TRBV10-3; CDR3nt: TGTGCCATCAGTGAGGCGGGCTCTGGAAACACCATATATTTT; CDR3aa: CAISEAGSGNTIYF
d_gene: .; abundance: .; j_gene: TRBJ1-2; v_gene: TRBV5-6; CDR3nt: TGTGCCAGCAGCTTGGTGCAGAACTATGGCTACACCTTC; CDR3aa: CASSLVQNYGYTF
d_gene: .; abundance: .; j_gene: TRBJ1-2; v_gene: TRBV19; CDR3nt: TGTGCCAGTAGTATGCTGTCCCCTGCAGGCCGGAACTATGGCTACACCTTC; CDR3aa: CASSMLSPAGRNYGYTF
d_gene: .; abundance: once; j_gene: TRBJ1-5; v_gene: TRBV6-5; CDR3nt: TGTGCCAGCACCGCAGACAGGTGGGAGGGTCAGCCCCAGCATTTT; CDR3aa: CASTADRWEGQPQHF
d_gene: TRBD2; abundance: .; j_gene: TRBJ2-1; v_gene: TRBV7-6; CDR3nt: TGTGCCAGCAGCTTAGGGGGAGGGCTAGCGGGAGAGAATGAGCAGTTCTTC; CDR3aa: CASSLGGGLAGENEQFF
d_gene: .; abundance: .; j_gene: TRBJ2-3; v_gene: TRBV21-1; CDR3nt: TGTGCCAGCAGCAGTAGCGGGGGCACAGATACGCAGTATTTT; CDR3aa: CASSSSGGTDTQYF
d_gene: .; abundance: once; j_gene: TRBJ1-1; v_gene: TRBV7-8; CDR3nt: TGTGCCAGCAGCTTAGCGCTCGGCAGGGCAAACACTGAAGCTTTCTTT; CDR3aa: CASSLALGRANTEAFF
d_gene: .; abundance: .; j_gene: TRBJ2-7; v_gene: TRBV2; CDR3nt: TGTGCCAGCAGTGATTCAACTCTAGGAGGCCAGCAGTACTTC; CDR3aa: CASSDSTLGGQQYF
d_gene: TRBD1; abundance: few; j_gene: TRBJ1-2; v_gene: TRBV5-1; CDR3nt: TGCGCCAGCAGCGGAGACCTACAGGGGCGCTATGGCTACACCTTC; CDR3aa: CASSGDLQGRYGYTF
d_gene: .; abundance: .; j_gene: TRBJ1-5; v_gene: TRBV30; CDR3nt: TGTGCCTGGAGTACAGTGGGACAATGGGGGAATCAGCCCCAGCATTTT; CDR3aa: CAWSTVGQWGNQPQHF